This T cell receptor (beta chain) derives from a study of early T cells in non-severe SARS-CoV-2 infection. Trimming took 1 base from V and 6 from J, leaving 13 bases between them. The CDR3 covers 15 residues. Germline CDR1 SGHNT, CDR2 YENEEA. In TCRdb, the 5' RACE reads were re-called with MiXCR into one record per CDR3 protein. The table has about 48,000 distinct CDR3 sequences, about 9.2% seen once. The chain couples TRBV11-3 to TRBJ2-1; TRBD1 might be the D (6 bases). The receptor's source is an adult who was a healthcare worker with PCR-confirmed SARS-CoV-2 infection or an uninfected control (not recorded which). Sample: whole blood. For the CDR3, the DNA is TGTGCCAGCAGCTTAGGGCTCGTAGGGGGCAATGAGCAGTTCTTC. Translation: CASSLGLVGGNEQFF.